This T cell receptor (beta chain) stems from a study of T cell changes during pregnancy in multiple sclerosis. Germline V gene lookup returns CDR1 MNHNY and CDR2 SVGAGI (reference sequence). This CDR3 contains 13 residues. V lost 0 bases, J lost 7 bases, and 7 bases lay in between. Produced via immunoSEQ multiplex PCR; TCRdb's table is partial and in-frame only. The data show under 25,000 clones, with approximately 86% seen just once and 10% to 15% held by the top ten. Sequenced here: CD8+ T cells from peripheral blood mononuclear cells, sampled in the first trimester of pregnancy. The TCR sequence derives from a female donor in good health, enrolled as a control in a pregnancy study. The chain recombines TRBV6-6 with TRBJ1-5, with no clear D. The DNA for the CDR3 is TGTGCCAGCAGTTACTCCCGCAGACAGCCCCAGCATTTT. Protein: CASSYSRRQPQHF.